The present T cell receptor beta chain was sequenced within a study of cytomegalovirus exposure and HLA in healthy donors. In regard to this clone: Its antigen is unknown.

Study outcomes and limitations: Because they were indistinguishable, some V segments, including TRBV6-2 and TRBV6-3, were excluded. Most TCR sequences were rare, but some public TCRs occurred in many donors.

The PCR ran on 60 Vbeta and 13 Jbeta primers. The protocol was immunoSEQ multiplex PCR, while the TCRdb copy is restricted to in-frame clones and leaves out a portion. Of around 100,000 clones in the sample, roughly 85% are singletons; the top ten hold about 3.9%. Germline assignment: CDR1 SGHRS and CDR2 YFSETQ. V lost 4 bases to trimming and J lost 7 bases; unmatched junction nucleotides: 8. This CDR3 comprises 15 residues. Source material: PBMCs. This chain joins TRBV5-1 and TRBJ2-1; 10 positions match TRBD2. This TCR derives from a man aged 25-45 years in good health and CMV-seronegative. In nucleotides, the CDR3 is TGCGCCAGCAGCGAGCGGGAGGGCCTTTTTAATGAGCAGTTCTTC. It specifies CASSEREGLFNEQFF.